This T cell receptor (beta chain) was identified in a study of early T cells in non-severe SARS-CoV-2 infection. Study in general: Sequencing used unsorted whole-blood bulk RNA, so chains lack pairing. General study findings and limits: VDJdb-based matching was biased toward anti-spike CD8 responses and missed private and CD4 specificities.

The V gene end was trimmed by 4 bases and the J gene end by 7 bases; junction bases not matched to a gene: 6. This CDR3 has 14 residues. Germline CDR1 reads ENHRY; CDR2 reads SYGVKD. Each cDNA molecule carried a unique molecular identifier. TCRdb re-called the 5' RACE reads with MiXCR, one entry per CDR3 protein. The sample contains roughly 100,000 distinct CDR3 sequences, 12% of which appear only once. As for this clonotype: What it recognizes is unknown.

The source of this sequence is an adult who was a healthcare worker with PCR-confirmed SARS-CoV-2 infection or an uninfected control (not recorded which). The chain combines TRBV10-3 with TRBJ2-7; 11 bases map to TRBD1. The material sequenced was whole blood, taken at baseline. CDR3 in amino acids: CAISAGTGGIEQYF. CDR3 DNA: TGTGCCATCAGTGCGGGGACAGGGGGTATAGAGCAGTACTTC.